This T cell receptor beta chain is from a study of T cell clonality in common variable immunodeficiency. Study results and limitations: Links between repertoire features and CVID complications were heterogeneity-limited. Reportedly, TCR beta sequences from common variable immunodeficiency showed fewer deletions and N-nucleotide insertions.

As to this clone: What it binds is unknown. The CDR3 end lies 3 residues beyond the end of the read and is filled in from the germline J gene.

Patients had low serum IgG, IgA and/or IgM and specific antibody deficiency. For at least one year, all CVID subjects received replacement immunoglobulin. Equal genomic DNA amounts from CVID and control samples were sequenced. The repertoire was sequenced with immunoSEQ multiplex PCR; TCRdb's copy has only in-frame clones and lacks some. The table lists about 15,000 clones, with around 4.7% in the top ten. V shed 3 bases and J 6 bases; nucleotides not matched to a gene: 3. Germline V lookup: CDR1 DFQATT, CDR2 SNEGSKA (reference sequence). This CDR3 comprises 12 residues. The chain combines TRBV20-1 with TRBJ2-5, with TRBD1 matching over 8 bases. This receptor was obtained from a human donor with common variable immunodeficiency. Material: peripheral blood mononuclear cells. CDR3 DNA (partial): TGCAGTGCTAGGACAGGGGCACAGACC. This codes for CSARTGAQT. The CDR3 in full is CSARTGAQTQYF.